The 7 T cell receptor beta chains presented below share a single source sample, sequenced in a study of shared clonotypes between healthy human individuals. The protocol was immunoSEQ multiplex PCR, while the TCRdb copy is restricted to in-frame clones and leaves out a portion. The table shows roughly 640,000 clones, with around 74% occurring only once. The material sequenced was memory CD4+ T cells sorted from blood. The subset was: CD45RA-negative fraction. The receptors stem from a woman aged 25 to 39 in good health.

This clone showed up many times. The chain links TRBV18 to TRBJ2-7; 8 bases match TRBD2. V dropped 4 bases and J dropped 10; count of bases not matched to a gene: 9. CDR1 and CDR2 from the germline V gene are KGHSH and LQKENI. The CDR3 sequence is 13 residues long. CDR3 sequence (DNA): TGTGCCAGCTCACAACTAGCGGACCCGGTCCAGTACTTC. Translation: CASSQLADPVQYF.

The gene calls are TRBV10-2 and TRBJ2-5; possibly TRBD1 or TRBD2 for D (5 bases each). This CDR3 comprises 14 residues. Trimming shortened V by 8 bases and J by 5 bases, and 18 bases separated the two germline ends. The germline V gene has CDR1 WSHSY and CDR2 SAAADI. The CDR3 sequence is CASRGSGSSETQYF. The CDR3 DNA follows: TGCGCCAGCCGGGGCAGCGGTTCCTCTGAGACCCAGTACTTC.

As to this clone: Other DNA sequences in this sample translate to the same CDR3. The genes are TRBV5-4 and TRBJ2-3; D perhaps matches TRBD2 (6 bases). V lost 4 bases and J lost 2, with 14 bases in between. This CDR3 is 15 amino acids long. Germline CDR1 and CDR2: SGHNT and YYREEE (reference sequence). Here the CDR3 reads CASSLRAGSTDTQYF. The CDR3, as DNA: TGTGCCAGCAGCCTTCGGGCGGGATCCACAGATACGCAGTATTTT.

V and J are TRBV19 and TRBJ2-2; 8 bases match TRBD1. The J segment lost 6 bases and the V segment lost 7 bases, leaving 7 bases of the junction unmatched. This CDR3 is 14 amino acids long. Germline-derived CDR1 and CDR2 are LNHDA and SQIVND (reference sequence). The CDR3 spells CASNFQGAAGELFF. The DNA for the CDR3 is TGTGCCAGTAACTTTCAGGGGGCTGCCGGGGAGCTGTTTTTT.

In regard to this clone: A far more abundant clone sits one base away, making this likely a read error. This specimen includes other DNA sequences encoding the same CDR3. The chain employs TRBV5-1 and TRBJ2-1, with 10 nucleotides matching TRBD2. V shed 1 base, J shed 4 bases, and the junction held 2 bases outside the gene matches. CDR1 is SGHRS and CDR2 is YFSETQ in the germline V gene. The CDR3 contains 15 residues. In nucleotides, the CDR3 is TGCGCCAGCAGCTTGTCTAGCGGGGGTTACAATGAGCAGTTCTTC. This translates into CASSLSSGGYNEQFF.

V usage is TRBV28 and J usage is TRBJ1-1; tentatively, D is TRBD1 (5 bases). Germline CDR1 MDHEN, CDR2 SYDVKM. The CDR3 consists of 14 residues. Between the trimmed V and J ends, which lost 8 bases and 1 base, there was a span of 14 bases. CDR3: CASRGPTGNTEAFF. Here the CDR3 DNA reads TGTGCCAGCCGTGGACCTACAGGGAACACTGAAGCTTTCTTT.

This rearrangement joins TRBV25-1 to TRBJ2-7, with TRBD1 matching 8 bases. V lost 3 bases to trimming and J lost 3 bases; unmatched junction nucleotides: 7. Germline V gene lookup returns CDR1 MGHDK and CDR2 SYGVNS. This CDR3 has 15 residues. CDR3 sequence (DNA): TGTGCCAGCAGTGATCAGGGGGCGTTCAACTACGAGCAGTACTTC. It encodes CASSDQGAFNYEQYF.